What follows describes a single TCR beta chain. This record belongs to a study of blood T cell repertoires in COVID-19. As for the study in general: There were acute and convalescent COVID-19 samples, and they came from the United States, Italy and Spain. In each case, the material was cDNA or gDNA derived from T cells, B-cell-depleted T cells, or PBMCs.

Losses at the gene ends were 4 bases for V and 4 bases for J; bases not matched to a gene: 4. The CDR3 covers 14 residues. Germline assignment: CDR1 SGHRS and CDR2 YFSETQ. Authors' data handling: From reference gene primer amplification, estimates of nucleated cell counts were derived. TCRdb's table, derived via immunoSEQ multiplex PCR, lists solely in-frame clones and lacks some. Clone size and V and J calls were adopted from that table, with D and trimming inferred from the DNA. The sample holds roughly 280,000 clones, more than 75% seen once. The chain recombines TRBV5-1 with TRBJ2-1; 8 positions agree with TRBD1. The TCR originated in a man aged 35-49 years with active or convalescent COVID-19. The source material was peripheral blood. The CDR3 DNA is TGCGCCAGCAGCCAAGGACAGGGATACAATGAGCAGTTCTTC. Translating it yields CASSQGQGYNEQFF.